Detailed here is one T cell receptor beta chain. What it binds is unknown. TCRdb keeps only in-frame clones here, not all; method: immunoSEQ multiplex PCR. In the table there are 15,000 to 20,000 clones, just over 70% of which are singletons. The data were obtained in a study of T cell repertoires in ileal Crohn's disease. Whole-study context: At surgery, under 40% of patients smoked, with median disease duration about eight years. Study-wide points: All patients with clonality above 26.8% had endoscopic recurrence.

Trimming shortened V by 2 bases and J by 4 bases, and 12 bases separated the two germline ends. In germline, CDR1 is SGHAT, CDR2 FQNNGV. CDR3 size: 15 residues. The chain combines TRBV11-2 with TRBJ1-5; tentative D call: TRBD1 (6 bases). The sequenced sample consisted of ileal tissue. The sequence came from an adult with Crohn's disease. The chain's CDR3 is CASSLTRGGNQPQHF. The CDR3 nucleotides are TGTGCCAGCAGCTTAACTAGGGGGGGTAATCAGCCCCAGCATTTT. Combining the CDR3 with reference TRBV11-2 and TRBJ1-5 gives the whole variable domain EAGVAQSPRYKIIEKRQSVAFWCNPISGHATLYWYQQILGQGPKLLIQFQNNGVVDDSQLPKDRFSAERLKGVDSTLKIQPAKLEDSAVYLCASSLTRGGNQPQHFGDGTRLSIL.